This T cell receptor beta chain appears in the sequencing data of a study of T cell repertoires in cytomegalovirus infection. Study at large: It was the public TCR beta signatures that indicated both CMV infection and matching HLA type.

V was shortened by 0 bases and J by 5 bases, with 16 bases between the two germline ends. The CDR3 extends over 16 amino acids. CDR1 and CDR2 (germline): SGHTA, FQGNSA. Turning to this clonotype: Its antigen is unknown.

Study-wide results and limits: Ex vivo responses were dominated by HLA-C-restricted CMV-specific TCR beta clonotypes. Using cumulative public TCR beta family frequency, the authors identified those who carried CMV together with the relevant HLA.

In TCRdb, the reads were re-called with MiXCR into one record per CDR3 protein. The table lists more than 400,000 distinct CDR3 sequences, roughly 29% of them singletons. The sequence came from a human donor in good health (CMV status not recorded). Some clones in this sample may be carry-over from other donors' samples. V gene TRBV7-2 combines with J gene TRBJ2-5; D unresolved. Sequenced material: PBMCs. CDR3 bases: TGTGCCAGCAGCTTAGCGAAGGGTTTTTCGACCGAGACCCAGTACTTC. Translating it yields CASSLAKGFSTETQYF. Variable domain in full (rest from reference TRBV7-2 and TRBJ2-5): GAGVSQSPSNKVTEKGKDVELRCDPISGHTALYWYRQSLGQGLEFLIYFQGNSAPDKSGLPSDRFSAERTGGSVSTLTIQRTQQEDSAVYLCASSLAKGFSTETQYFGPGTRLLVL.